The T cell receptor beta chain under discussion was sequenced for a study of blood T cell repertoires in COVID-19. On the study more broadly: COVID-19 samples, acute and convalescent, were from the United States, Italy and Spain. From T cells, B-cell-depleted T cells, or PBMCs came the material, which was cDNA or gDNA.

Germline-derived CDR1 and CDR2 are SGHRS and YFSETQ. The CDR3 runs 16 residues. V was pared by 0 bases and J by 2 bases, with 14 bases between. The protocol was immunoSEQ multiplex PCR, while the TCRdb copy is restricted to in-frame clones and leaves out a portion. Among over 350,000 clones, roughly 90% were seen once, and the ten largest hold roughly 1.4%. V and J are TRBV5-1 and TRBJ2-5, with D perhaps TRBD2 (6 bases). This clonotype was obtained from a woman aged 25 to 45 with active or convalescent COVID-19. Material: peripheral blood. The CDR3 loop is CASSLVGAGFQETQYF. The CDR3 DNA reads TGCGCCAGCAGCTTGGTTGGAGCGGGCTTTCAAGAGACCCAGTACTTC.